This T cell receptor beta chain was identified during a study of T cell repertoires in cytomegalovirus infection. Overall study context: Public signatures in TCR beta pointed to CMV infection and matching HLA type. Study conclusions and caveats: Accumulated public TCR beta family frequency recognized individuals carrying CMV together with the relevant HLA. There were HLA-C-restricted CMV-specific TCR beta clonotypes dominating the ex vivo response.

Looked up from germline, CDR1 is SGDLS and CDR2 is YYNGEE. The CDR3 sequence is 14 residues long. V was shortened by 3 bases and J by 1 base, with 8 bases between the two germline ends. TCRdb used MiXCR to reprocess the reads, holding one entry per CDR3 protein. The sample shows 110,000 to 150,000 distinct CDR3 sequences, over 25% of them seen only once. This clonotype occurred once. Its antigen is unknown. The source of this sequence is a human donor in good health (CMV status not recorded). Some clones in this sample may be carry-over from other donors' samples. The chain uses TRBV9 and TRBJ2-1; D is perhaps TRBD1 or TRBD2 (5 bases each). The specimen was CD8+ T cells from cultured PBMCs, collected from culture after CMV antigen stimulation. CDR3 coding DNA: TGTGCCAGCAGCGGTGAGGGGTCCTACAATGAGCAGTTCTTC. Translating gives CASSGEGSYNEQFF.